This TCR beta chain was identified in a study of CD8 T cells in Susac syndrome. Sequencing targeted TCR beta in blood CD8+ and CD4+ T cells. cDNA came from around 0.5 to 1 ug RNA primed by random hexamers. From the immunoSEQ multiplex PCR reads, TCRdb called clonotypes with MiXCR, one entry per CDR3 protein. The sample lists roughly 200,000 distinct CDR3 sequences; under 97% were seen once. The V end lost 7 bases, the J end lost 0 bases, and 13 bases lay between the germline ends. Germline V lookup: CDR1 SNHLY, CDR2 FYNNEI. CDR3 length equals 15 residues. This rearrangement joins TRBV2 to TRBJ1-5; D not certain. The sequenced sample was CD4+ T cells from PBMCs. The sequence was collected from a human donor with multiple sclerosis. Here the CDR3 DNA reads TGTGCCAGCACCCCCGGTCCAGATAGCAATCAGCCCCAGCATTTT. Amino acid sequence: CASTPGPDSNQPQHF.